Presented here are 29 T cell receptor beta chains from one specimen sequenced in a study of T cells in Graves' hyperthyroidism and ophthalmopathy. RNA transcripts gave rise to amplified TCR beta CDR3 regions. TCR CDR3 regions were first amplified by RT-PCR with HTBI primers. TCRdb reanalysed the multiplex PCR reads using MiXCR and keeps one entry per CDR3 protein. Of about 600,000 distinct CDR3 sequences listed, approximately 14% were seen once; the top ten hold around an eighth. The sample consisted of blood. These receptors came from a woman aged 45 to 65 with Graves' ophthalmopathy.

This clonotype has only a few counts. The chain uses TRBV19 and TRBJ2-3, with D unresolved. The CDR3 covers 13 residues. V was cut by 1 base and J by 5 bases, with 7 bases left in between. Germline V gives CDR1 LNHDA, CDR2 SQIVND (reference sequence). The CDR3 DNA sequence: TGTGCCAGTAGTATAGGGGCCGGAGATACGCAGTATTTT. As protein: CASSIGAGDTQYF.

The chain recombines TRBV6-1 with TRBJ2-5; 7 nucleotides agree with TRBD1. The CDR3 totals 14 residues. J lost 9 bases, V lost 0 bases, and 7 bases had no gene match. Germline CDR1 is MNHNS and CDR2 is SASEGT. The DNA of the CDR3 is TGTGCCAGCAGTGAAGCCGGACAGGTGATGGCCCAGTACTTC. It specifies CASSEAGQVMAQYF.

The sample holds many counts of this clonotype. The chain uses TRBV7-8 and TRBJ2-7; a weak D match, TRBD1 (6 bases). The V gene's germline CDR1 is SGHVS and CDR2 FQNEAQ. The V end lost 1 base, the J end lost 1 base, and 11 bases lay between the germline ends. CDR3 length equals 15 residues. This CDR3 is CASSLGQTGSYEQYF. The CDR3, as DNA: TGTGCCAGCAGCTTAGGCCAAACAGGGTCCTACGAGCAGTACTTC.

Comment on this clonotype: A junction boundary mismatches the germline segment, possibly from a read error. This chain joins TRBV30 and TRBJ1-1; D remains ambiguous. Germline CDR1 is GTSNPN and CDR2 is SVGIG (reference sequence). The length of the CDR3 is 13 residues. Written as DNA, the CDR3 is TGTGCCTGGAGTGCTAACACAAACACTGAAGCCTTCTTT. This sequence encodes CAWSANTNTEAFF.

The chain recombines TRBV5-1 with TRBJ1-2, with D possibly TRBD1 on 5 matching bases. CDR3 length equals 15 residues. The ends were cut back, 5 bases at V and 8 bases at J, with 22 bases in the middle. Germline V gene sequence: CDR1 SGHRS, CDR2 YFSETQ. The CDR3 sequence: CASRNNTGTSGGYTF. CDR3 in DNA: TGCGCCAGCAGAAATAACACCGGGACGTCTGGGGGCTACACCTTC.

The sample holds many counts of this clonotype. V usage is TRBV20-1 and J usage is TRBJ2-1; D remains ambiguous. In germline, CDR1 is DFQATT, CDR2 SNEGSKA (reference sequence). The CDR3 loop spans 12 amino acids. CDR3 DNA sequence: TGCAGGGCCTGGGCCTCCTACAATGAGCAGTTCTTC. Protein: CRAWASYNEQFF.

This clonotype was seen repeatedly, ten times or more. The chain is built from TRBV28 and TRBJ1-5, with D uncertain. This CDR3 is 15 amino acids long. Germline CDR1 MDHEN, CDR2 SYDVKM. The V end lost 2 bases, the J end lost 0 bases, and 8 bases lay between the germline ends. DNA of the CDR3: TGTGCCAGCAGTTTAGCGGTTTATAGCAATCAGCCCCAGCATTTT. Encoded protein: CASSLAVYSNQPQHF.

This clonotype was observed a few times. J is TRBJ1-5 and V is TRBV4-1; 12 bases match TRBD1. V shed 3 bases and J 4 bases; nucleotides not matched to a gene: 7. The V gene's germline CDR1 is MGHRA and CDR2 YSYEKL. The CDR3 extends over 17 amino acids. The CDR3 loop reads CASSHPRDRGLNQPQHF. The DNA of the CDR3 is TGCGCCAGCAGCCACCCCCGGGACAGGGGGCTGAATCAGCCCCAGCATTTT.

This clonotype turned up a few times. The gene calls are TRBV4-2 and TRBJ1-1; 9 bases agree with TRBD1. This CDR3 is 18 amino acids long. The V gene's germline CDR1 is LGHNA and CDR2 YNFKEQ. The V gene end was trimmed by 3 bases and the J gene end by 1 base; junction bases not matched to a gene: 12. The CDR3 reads CASSHSQGAGGANTEAFF. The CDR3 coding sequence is TGTGCCAGCAGCCATTCACAGGGGGCCGGGGGAGCGAACACTGAAGCTTTCTTT.

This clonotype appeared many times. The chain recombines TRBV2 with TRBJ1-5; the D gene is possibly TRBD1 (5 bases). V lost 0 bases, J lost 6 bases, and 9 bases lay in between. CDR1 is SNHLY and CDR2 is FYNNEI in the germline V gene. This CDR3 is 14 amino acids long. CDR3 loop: CASSEALGGQPQHF. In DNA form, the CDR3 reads TGTGCCAGCAGTGAAGCGCTTGGGGGTCAGCCCCAGCATTTT.

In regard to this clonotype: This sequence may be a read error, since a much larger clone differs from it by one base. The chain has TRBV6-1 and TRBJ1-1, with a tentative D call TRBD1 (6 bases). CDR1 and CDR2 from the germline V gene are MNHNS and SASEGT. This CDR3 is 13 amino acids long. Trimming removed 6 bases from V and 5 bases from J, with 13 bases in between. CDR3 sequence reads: CASSPFQGTEAFF. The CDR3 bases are TGTGCCAGCAGCCCCTTTCAGGGGACTGAAGCTTTCTTT.

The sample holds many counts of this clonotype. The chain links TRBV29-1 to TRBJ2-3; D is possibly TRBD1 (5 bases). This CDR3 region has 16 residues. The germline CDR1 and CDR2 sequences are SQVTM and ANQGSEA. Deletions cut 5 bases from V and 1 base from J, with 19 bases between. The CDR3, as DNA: TGCAGCGTTACCAATGACTCAGGGTTCGGCACAGATACGCAGTATTTT. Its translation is CSVTNDSGFGTDTQYF.

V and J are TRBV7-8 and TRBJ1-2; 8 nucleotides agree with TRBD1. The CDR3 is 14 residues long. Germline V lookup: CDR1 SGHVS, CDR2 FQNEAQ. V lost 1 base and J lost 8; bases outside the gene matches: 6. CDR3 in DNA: TGTGCCAGCAGCTTAGAAGCAGGGGGCGCGGGCTACACCTTC. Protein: CASSLEAGGAGYTF.

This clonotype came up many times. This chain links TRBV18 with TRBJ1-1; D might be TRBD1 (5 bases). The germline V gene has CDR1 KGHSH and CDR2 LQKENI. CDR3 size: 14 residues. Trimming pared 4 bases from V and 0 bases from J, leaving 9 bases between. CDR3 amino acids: CASSQDTMNTEAFF. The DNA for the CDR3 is TGTGCCAGCTCACAGGACACCATGAACACTGAAGCTTTCTTT. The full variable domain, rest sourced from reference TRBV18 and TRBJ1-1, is NAGVMQNPRHLVRRRGQEARLRCSPMKGHSHVYWYRQLPEEGLKFMVYLQKENIIDESGMPKERFSAEFPKEGPSILRIQQVVRGDSAAYFCASSQDTMNTEAFFGQGTRLTVV.

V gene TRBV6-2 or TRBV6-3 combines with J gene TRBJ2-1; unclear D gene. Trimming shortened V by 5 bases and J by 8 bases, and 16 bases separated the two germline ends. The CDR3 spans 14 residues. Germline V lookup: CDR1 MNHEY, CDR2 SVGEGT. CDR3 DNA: TGTGCCAGCAGTCCCCGCGCCGTAAGACATGAGCAGTTCTTC. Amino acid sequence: CASSPRAVRHEQFF.

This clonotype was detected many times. The CDR3 DNA reads TGTGCCAGCAGCTCACTTTGGAATTCACCCCTCCACTTT. Amino acid sequence: CASSSLWNSPLHF. The J gene is TRBJ1-6, the V gene TRBV11-3; D unresolved. CDR3 length: 13 residues. Germline CDR1 reads SGHNT; CDR2 reads YENEEA. Trimming left V 4 bases short and J 7 bases short, with 8 bases between.

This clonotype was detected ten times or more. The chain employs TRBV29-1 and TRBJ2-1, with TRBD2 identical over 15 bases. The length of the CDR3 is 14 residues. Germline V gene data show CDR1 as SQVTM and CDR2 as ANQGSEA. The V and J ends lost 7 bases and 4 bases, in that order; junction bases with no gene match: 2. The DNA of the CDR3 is TGCAGCGAGGGACTAGCGGGAGGATACAATGAGCAGTTCTTC. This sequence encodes CSEGLAGGYNEQFF.

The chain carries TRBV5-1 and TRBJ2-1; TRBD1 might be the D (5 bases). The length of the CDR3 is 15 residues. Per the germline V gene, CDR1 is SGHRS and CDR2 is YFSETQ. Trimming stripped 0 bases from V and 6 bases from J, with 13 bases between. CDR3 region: CASSLDAQGGNEQFF. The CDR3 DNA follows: TGCGCCAGCAGCTTGGATGCCCAGGGCGGCAATGAGCAGTTCTTC. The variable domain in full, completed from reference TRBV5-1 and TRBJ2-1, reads KAGVTQTPRYLIKTRGQQVTLSCSPISGHRSVSWYQQTPGQGLQFLFEYFSETQRNKGNFPGRFSGRQFSNSRSEMNVSTLELGDSALYLCASSLDAQGGNEQFFGPGTRLTVL.

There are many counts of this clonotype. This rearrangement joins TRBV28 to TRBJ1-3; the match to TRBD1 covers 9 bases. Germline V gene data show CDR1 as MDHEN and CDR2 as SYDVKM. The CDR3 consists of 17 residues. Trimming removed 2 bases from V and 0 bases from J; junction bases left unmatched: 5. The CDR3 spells CASSLILGQGSGNTIYF. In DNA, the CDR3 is TGTGCCAGCAGTTTAATCCTGGGACAGGGCTCTGGAAACACCATATATTTT. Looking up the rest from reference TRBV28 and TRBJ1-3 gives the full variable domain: DVKVTQSSRYLVKRTGEKVFLECVQDMDHENMFWYRQDPGLGLRLIYFSYDVKMKEKGDIPEGYSVSREKKERFSLILESASTNQTSMYLCASSLILGQGSGNTIYFGEGSWLTVV.

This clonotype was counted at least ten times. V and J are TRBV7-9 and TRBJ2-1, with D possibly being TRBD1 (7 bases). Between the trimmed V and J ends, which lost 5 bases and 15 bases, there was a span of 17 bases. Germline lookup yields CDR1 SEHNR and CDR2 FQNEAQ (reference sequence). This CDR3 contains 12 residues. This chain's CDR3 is CASSAGAGGLFF. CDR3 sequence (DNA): TGTGCCAGCAGCGCTGGGGCAGGGGGGCTGTTCTTC.

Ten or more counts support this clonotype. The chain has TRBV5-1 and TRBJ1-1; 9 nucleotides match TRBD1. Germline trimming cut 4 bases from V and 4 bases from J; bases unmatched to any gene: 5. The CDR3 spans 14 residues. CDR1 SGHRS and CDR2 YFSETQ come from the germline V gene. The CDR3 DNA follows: TGCGCCAGCAGCACTAGACAGGGGGTCACTGAAGCTTTCTTT. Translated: CASSTRQGVTEAFF.

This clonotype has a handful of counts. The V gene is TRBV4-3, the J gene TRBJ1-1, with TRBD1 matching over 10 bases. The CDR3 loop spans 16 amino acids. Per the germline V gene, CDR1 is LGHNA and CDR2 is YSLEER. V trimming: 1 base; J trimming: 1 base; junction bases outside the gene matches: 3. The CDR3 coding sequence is TGCGCCAGCAGCCAAGTGACAGGGGGCGCGAACACTGAAGCTTTCTTT. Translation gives CASSQVTGGANTEAFF.

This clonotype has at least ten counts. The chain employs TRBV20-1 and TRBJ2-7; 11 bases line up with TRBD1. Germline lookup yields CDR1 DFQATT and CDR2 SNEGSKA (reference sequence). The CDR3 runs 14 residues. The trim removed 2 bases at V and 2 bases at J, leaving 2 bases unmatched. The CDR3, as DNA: TGCAGTGCTAGACGGGGACAGGGGGCCTACGAGCAGTACTTC. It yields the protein CSARRGQGAYEQYF.

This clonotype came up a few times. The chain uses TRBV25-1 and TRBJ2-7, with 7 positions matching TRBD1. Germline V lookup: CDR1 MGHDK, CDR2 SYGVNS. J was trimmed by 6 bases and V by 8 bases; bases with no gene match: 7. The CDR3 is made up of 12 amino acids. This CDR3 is CASSRGLGEQYF. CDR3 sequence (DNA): TGTGCCAGCTCAAGGGGGCTCGGCGAGCAGTACTTC.

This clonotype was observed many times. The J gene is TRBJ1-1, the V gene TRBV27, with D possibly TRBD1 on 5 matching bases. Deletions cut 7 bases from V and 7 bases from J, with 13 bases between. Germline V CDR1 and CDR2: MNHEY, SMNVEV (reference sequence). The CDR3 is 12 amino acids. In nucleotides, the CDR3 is TGTGCCAGCATCAATGGGGCGAATGAAGCTTTCTTT. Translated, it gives CASINGANEAFF.

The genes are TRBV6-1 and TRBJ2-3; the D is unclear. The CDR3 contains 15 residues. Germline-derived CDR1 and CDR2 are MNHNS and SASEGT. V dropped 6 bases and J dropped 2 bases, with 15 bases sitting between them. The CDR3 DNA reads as TGTGCCAGCAGGGACGGGCATCTCTACACAGATACGCAGTATTTT. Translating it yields CASRDGHLYTDTQYF.

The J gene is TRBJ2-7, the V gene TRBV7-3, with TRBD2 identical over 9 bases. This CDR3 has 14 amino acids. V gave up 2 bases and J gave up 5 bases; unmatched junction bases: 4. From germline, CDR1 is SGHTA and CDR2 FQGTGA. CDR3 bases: TGTGCCAGCAGCTTAGCTAGCGGGATCAACGAGCAGTACTTC. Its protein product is CASSLASGINEQYF.

The CDR3 loop is CASSQVAGDRVTDTQYF. As DNA, the CDR3 is TGTGCCAGCAGCCAAGTAGCGGGGGACAGGGTCACAGATACGCAGTATTTT. The chain links TRBV3-1 to TRBJ2-3; perhaps D is TRBD1 or TRBD2 (9 bases each). Trimming took 1 base from V and 2 from J, leaving 16 bases between them. The CDR3 has 17 residues. CDR1 LGHDT and CDR2 YNNKEL come from the germline V gene (reference sequence).

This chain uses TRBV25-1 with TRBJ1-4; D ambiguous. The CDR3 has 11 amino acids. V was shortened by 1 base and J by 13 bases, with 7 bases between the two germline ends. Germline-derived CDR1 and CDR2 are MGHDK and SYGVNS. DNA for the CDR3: TGTGCCAGCAGTGAATCACGGAGACTGTTTTTT. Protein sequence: CASSESRRLFF.